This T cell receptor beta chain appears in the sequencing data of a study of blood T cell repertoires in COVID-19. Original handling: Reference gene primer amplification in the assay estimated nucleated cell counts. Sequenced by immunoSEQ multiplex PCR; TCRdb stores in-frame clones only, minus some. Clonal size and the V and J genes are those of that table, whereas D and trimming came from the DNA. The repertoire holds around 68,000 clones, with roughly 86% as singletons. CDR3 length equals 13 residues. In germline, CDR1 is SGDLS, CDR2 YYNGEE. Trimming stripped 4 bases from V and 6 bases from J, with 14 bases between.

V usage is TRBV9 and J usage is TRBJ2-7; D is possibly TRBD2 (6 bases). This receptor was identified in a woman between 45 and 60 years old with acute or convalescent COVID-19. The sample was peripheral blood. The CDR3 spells CASSSGTASEQYF. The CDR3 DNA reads TGTGCCAGCAGCTCTGGGACTGCGAGCGAGCAGTACTTC.